The T cell receptor (beta chain) under discussion was sequenced for a study of blood T cell repertoires in COVID-19. Study in general: Donors in the United States, Italy and Spain gave samples during acute or convalescent COVID-19.

Method: immunoSEQ multiplex PCR; TCRdb's copy keeps in-frame clones and lacks some. In the table there are 35,000 to 55,000 clones, about 89% of which are singletons. Germline CDR1 and CDR2: MNHEY and SVGAGI. This CDR3 has 15 amino acids. Trimming at V came to 4 bases and at J to 3 bases, leaving 9 bases not matched to a gene. This chain uses TRBV6-5 with TRBJ2-7; 7 bases match TRBD2. This clonotype originated in a human donor in a cohort sampled during active COVID-19. The sequencing input was peripheral blood. DNA of the CDR3: TGTGCCAGCAGTTCTCCGAGCGGGGTGAGCTACGAGCAGTACTTC. This gives the protein CASSSPSGVSYEQYF.